One and the same sample provided the 12 T cell receptor beta chains below, sequenced in a study of blood T cell repertoires in COVID-19. Profiling relied on immunoSEQ multiplex PCR, and the TCRdb table lists in-frame clones only, not all of them. This sample has more than 300,000 clones, with 88% found just once. Source material: peripheral blood. These receptors all stem from a woman younger than 45 with COVID-19, enrolled during active disease.

The genes are TRBV13 and TRBJ2-5, with D perhaps matching TRBD2 (7 bases). From germline, CDR1 is PRHDT and CDR2 FYEKMQ (reference sequence). The CDR3 is made up of 13 amino acids. V lost 4 bases and J 6 bases, leaving 12 bases between the germline ends. The CDR3 protein is CASSSGGLKTQYF. The CDR3 nucleotides read TGTGCCAGCAGCTCCGGGGGGCTCAAGACCCAGTACTTC.

The rearrangement links TRBV18 to TRBJ1-1, with D perhaps TRBD1 (5 bases). V lost 3 bases to trimming and J lost 0 bases, with 8 bases between them. The V gene's germline CDR1 is KGHSH and CDR2 LQKENI. The CDR3 loop spans 14 amino acids. The CDR3 reads CASSPGGVNTEAFF. CDR3 in DNA: TGTGCCAGCTCACCGGGGGGGGTGAACACTGAAGCTTTCTTT.

This rearrangement joins TRBV14 to TRBJ2-3; TRBD1 agrees at 7 bases. J gave up 2 bases and V 6 bases, and 8 bases lay outside the gene matches. Germline V lookup: CDR1 SGHDN, CDR2 FVKESK. The CDR3 totals 15 residues. The CDR3 region has the DNA TGTGCCAGCAGTCATCGGGACAGTATCACAGATACGCAGTATTTT. This sequence encodes CASSHRDSITDTQYF.

V usage is TRBV14 and J usage is TRBJ2-3; 8 bases are a match to TRBD2. The CDR3 spans 15 residues. Per germline, CDR1 SGHDN and CDR2 FVKESK. The V gene end was trimmed by 3 bases and the J gene end by 0 bases; junction bases not matched to a gene: 2. The CDR3 region is CASSQSGGSTDTQYF. In DNA form, the CDR3 reads TGTGCCAGCAGCCAGAGCGGGGGTAGCACAGATACGCAGTATTTT.

The CDR3 bases are TGTGCCAGCAGCGGTACAGGGGGCGAAGGAAACACCATATATTTT. Its protein product is CASSGTGGEGNTIYF. This chain links TRBV7-9 with TRBJ1-3; 9 nucleotides match TRBD1. CDR3 size: 15 residues. Per the germline V gene, CDR1 is SEHNR and CDR2 is FQNEAQ (reference sequence). Trimming removed 5 bases from V and 4 bases from J; junction bases left unmatched: 6.

The chain recombines TRBV7-6 with TRBJ2-3, with D maybe TRBD1 (6 bases). The V and J ends lost 2 bases and 3 bases respectively, with 15 bases between them. Per the germline V gene, CDR1 is SGHVS and CDR2 is FNYEAQ. CDR3 length: 16 amino acids. As DNA, the CDR3 is TGTGCCAGCAGCTTATTGGTGGGGGCGGGTACAGATACGCAGTATTTT. As protein: CASSLLVGAGTDTQYF.

This clone occurred once. The chain carries TRBV5-1 and TRBJ1-2; 7 nucleotides line up with TRBD1. The CDR3 has 15 residues. Trimming removed 7 bases from V and 4 bases from J; junction bases left unmatched: 13. Looked up from germline, CDR1 is SGHRS and CDR2 is YFSETQ. This CDR3 is CASALEGGSFYGYTF. CDR3 in DNA: TGCGCCAGCGCACTTGAAGGGGGCAGCTTCTATGGCTACACCTTC.

V gene TRBV6-5 combines with J gene TRBJ1-2; D call uncertain. The CDR3 is 11 residues long. The germline V gene encodes CDR1 MNHEY and CDR2 SVGAGI. V was trimmed by 2 bases and J by 10 bases, leaving 8 bases between them. The CDR3 protein is CASSYPGFYTF. Here the CDR3 DNA reads TGTGCCAGCAGTTACCCGGGGTTCTACACCTTC.

The V and J genes are TRBV5-6 and TRBJ1-1; D may be TRBD1 (6 bases). Germline-derived CDR1 and CDR2 are SGHDT and YYEEEE. CDR3 size: 15 residues. V lost 0 bases, J lost 5 bases, and 14 bases lay in between. The CDR3 sequence is CASSLVAGEGTEAFF. CDR3 sequence (DNA): TGTGCCAGCAGCTTGGTGGCAGGGGAGGGAACTGAAGCTTTCTTT.

This chain connects TRBV6-5 to TRBJ2-5, with 7 bases aligning to TRBD2. Trimming took 1 base from V and 5 from J; bases not matched to a gene: 4. CDR1 is MNHEY and CDR2 is SVGAGI in the germline V gene. The CDR3 has 14 residues. The CDR3 is CASSYLGGTETQYF. In nucleotides, the CDR3 is TGTGCCAGCAGTTACTTGGGGGGGACGGAGACCCAGTACTTC.

The sample holds one count of this clone. The genes are TRBV7-2 and TRBJ1-2; 8 bases fit TRBD1. V was pared by 6 bases and J by 5 bases, with 8 bases of the junction left unmatched. The CDR3 spans 14 residues. Germline CDR1 and CDR2: SGHTA and FQGNSA. CDR3 coding DNA: TGTGCCAGCAGTCCCCTTGGACAGGGTTATGGCTACACCTTC. Translating gives CASSPLGQGYGYTF.

The J gene is TRBJ1-1, the V gene TRBV5-5; TRBD1 matches at 7 bases. The CDR3 runs 15 residues. Germline V CDR1 and CDR2: SGHKS, YYEKEE (reference sequence). V lost 0 bases to trimming and J lost 1 base; unmatched junction nucleotides: 3. CDR3 loop: CASSLVEGANTEAFF. The DNA of the CDR3 is TGTGCCAGCAGCTTGGTAGAGGGGGCGAACACTGAAGCTTTCTTT.